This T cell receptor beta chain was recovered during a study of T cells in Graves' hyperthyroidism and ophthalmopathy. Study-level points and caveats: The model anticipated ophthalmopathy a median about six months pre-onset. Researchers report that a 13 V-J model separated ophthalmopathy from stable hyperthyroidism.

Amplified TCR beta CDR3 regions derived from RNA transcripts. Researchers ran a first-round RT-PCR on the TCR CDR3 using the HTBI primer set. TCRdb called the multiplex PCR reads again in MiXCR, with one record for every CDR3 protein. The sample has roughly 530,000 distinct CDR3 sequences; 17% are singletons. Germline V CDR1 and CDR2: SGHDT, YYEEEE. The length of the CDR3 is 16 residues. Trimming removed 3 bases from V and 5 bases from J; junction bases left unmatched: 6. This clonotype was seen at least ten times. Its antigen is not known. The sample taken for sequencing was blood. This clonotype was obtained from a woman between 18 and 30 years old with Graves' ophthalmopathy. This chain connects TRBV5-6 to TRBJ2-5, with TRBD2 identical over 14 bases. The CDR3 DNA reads TGTGCCAGCAGCTCGGGACTAGCGGGAGAAGGGGAGACCCAGTACTTC. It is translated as CASSSGLAGEGETQYF.